The next 8 T cell receptor beta chains were all read from a single sample in a study of radiation and T cells in renal cell carcinoma. Profiling relied on immunoSEQ multiplex PCR, and the TCRdb table lists in-frame clones only, not all of them. The sample holds some 30,000 clones; roughly 80% are singletons and the top ten take roughly 30%. The time point: blood 4 weeks post-SBRT, at nephrectomy. Treatment of the sample: 15 Gy SBRT to primary tumor, nephrectomy 4 weeks later. This material consisted of blood, taken from a patient whose treatment included radiotherapy and nephrectomy. Source of these receptors: a man aged 60 to 69 with renal cell carcinoma.

This rearrangement joins TRBV4-3 to TRBJ2-5; D may be TRBD2 (5 bases). Trimming left V 4 bases short and J 5 bases short, with 14 bases between. Germline V gene sequence: CDR1 LGHNA, CDR2 YSLEER. The CDR3 contains 14 residues. DNA for the CDR3: TGCGCCAGCAGCCTCGGAGGATCAAGGGAGACCCAGTACTTC. It specifies CASSLGGSRETQYF.

V is TRBV5-1 and J is TRBJ2-1; 8 bases are a match to TRBD1. V shed 4 bases and J 8 bases; nucleotides not matched to a gene: 14. The CDR3 loop spans 16 amino acids. Germline assignment: CDR1 SGHRS and CDR2 YFSETQ. The CDR3 sequence: CASSPTWTGTSYEQFF. As DNA, the CDR3 is TGCGCCAGCAGCCCGACCTGGACAGGGACTTCCTATGAGCAGTTCTTC.

This clone occurred once. V usage is TRBV7-2 and J usage is TRBJ1-2, with a tentative D call TRBD1 (5 bases). The germline gives CDR1 SGHTA, CDR2 FQGNSA. CDR3 length: 15 amino acids. Between the trimmed V and J ends, which lost 2 bases and 8 bases, there was a span of 18 bases. CDR3 in amino acids: CASSLNLVQGLGYTF. The CDR3 DNA is TGTGCCAGCAGCTTAAATTTGGTCCAGGGTTTAGGCTACACCTTC.

This clone has just one count. This sequence joins TRBV7-9 and TRBJ2-7; D is perhaps TRBD1 (5 bases). V lost 10 bases and J lost 2, with 12 bases in between. The CDR3 has 12 residues. Germline CDR1 SEHNR, CDR2 FQNEAQ (reference sequence). The CDR3 sequence: CATEGVTYEQYF. The CDR3 DNA reads TGTGCCACCGAAGGGGTCACCTACGAGCAGTACTTC.

J is TRBJ2-5 and V is TRBV7-9; D is perhaps TRBD1 (5 bases). CDR1 and CDR2 (germline): SEHNR, FQNEAQ (reference sequence). Trimming cost V 1 base and J 5 bases, with 11 bases left between them. The CDR3 covers 14 residues. The CDR3 region is CASSLGHPGETQYF. The DNA for the CDR3 is TGTGCCAGCAGCTTAGGGCATCCAGGGGAGACCCAGTACTTC.

This chain connects TRBV5-1 to TRBJ2-3, with D perhaps matching TRBD2 (7 bases). CDR1 and CDR2 from the germline V gene are SGHRS and YFSETQ. Trimming cost V 3 bases and J 2 bases, with 19 bases left between them. This CDR3 region has 17 residues. CDR3 DNA: TGCGCCAGCAGCTCCGGCGTGGGGGCGGGAGTCACAGATACGCAGTATTTT. Its protein is CASSSGVGAGVTDTQYF.

The chain links TRBV6-6 to TRBJ2-7; D not certain. Germline values: CDR1 MNHNY, CDR2 SVGAGI (reference sequence). V was clipped by 0 bases and J by 10 bases, with 10 bases between them. CDR3 length: 12 amino acids. The CDR3 DNA reads TGTGCCAGCAGTTACTCGAGTGGGGAACAGTACTTC. This translates into CASSYSSGEQYF.

This clone has only one observation. The chain is built from TRBV9 and TRBJ1-5, with 7 bases identical to TRBD1. Germline V lookup: CDR1 SGDLS, CDR2 YYNGEE. This CDR3 is 18 amino acids long. V trimming: 3 bases; J trimming: 1 base; junction bases outside the gene matches: 13. The CDR3: CASSAKTRQGRSNQPQHF. In DNA form, the CDR3 reads TGTGCCAGCAGCGCCAAAACTCGACAGGGAAGGAGCAATCAGCCCCAGCATTTT.